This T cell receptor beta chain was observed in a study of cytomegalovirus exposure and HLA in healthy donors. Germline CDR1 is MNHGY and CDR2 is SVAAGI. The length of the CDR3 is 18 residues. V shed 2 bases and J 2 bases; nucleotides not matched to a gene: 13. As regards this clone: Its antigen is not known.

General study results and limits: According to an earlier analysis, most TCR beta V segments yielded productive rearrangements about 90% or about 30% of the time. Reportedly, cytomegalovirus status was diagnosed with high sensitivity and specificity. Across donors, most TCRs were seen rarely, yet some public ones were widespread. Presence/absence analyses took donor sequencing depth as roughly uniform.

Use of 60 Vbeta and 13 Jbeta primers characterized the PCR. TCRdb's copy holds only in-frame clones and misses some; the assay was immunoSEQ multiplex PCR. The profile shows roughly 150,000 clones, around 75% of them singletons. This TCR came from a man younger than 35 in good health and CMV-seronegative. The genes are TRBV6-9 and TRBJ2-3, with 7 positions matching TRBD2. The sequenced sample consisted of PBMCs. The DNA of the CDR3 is TGTGCCAGCAGTTATCCCCGGTGGGCTAGCGGACCCACAGATACGCAGTATTTT. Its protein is CASSYPRWASGPTDTQYF.